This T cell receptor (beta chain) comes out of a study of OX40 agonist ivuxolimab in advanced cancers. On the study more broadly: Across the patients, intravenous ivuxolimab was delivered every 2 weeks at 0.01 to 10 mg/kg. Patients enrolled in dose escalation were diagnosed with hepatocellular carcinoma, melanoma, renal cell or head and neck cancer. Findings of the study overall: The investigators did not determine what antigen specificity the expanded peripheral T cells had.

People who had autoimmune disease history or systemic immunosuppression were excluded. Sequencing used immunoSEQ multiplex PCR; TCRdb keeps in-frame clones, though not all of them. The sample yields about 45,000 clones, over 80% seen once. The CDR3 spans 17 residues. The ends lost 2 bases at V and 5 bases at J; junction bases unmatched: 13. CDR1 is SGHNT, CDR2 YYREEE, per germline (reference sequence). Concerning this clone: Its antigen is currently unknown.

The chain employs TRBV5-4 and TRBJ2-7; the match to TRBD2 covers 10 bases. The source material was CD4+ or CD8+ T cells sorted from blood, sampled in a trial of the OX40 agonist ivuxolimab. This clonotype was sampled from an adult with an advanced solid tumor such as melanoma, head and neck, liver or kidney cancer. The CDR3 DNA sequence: TGTGCCAGCAGCTTTTTGTCTAGCGGGAGATCCCTGGACGAGCAGTACTTC. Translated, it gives CASSFLSSGRSLDEQYF.